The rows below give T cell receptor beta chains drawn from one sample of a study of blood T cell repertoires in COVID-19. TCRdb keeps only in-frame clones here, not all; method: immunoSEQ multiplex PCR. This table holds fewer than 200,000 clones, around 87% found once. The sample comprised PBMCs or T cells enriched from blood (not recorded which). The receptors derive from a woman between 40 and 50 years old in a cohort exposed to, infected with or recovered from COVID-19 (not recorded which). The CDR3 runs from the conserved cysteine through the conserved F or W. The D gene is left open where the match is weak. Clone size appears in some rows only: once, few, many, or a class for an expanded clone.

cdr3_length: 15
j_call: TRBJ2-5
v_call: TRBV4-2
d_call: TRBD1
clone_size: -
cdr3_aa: CASSKGGSNQETQYF
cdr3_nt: TGTGCCAGCAGCAAAGGGGGCAGTAACCAAGAGACCCAGTACTTC

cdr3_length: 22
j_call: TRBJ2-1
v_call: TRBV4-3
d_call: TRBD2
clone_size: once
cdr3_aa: CASSQDPFKASGRGWAYNEQFF
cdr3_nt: TGCGCCAGCAGCCAAGATCCTTTTAAGGCTAGCGGGAGAGGTTGGGCCTACAATGAGCAGTTCTTC

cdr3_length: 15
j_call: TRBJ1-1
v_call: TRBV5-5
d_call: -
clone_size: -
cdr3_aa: CASSPSDSPNTEAFF
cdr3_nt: TGTGCCAGCAGCCCTTCGGACAGCCCTAACACTGAAGCTTTCTTT

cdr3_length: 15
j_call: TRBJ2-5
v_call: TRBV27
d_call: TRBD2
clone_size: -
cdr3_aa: CASSLFSGDGETQYF
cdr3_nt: TGTGCCAGCAGTTTATTTAGCGGGGATGGGGAGACCCAGTACTTC

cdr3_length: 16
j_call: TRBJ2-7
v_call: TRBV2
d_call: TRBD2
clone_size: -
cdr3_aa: CASSVEPFGTRPKQYF
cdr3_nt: TGTGCCAGCAGTGTCGAGCCTTTTGGGACTAGACCAAAGCAGTACTTC

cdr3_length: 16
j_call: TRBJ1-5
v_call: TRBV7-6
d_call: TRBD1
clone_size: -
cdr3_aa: CASSLATGVGSQPQHF
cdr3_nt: TGTGCCAGCAGCTTAGCGACAGGGGTTGGGAGTCAGCCCCAGCATTTT

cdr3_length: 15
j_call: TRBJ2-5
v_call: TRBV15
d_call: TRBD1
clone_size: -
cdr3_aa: CATSTDPGGVETQYF
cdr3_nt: TGTGCCACCAGCACCGACCCAGGGGGTGTAGAGACCCAGTACTTC

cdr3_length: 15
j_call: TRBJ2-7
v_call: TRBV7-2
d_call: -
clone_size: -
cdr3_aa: CASSPGVSQTGEQYF
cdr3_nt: TGTGCCAGCAGCCCCGGAGTCTCTCAGACGGGTGAGCAGTACTTC

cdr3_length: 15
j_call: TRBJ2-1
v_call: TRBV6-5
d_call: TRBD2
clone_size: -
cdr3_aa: CASSWTSGSYNEQFF
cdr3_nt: TGTGCCAGCAGTTGGACTAGCGGCTCCTACAATGAGCAGTTCTTC

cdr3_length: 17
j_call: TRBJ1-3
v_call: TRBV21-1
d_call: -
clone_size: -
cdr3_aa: CASSKCRSRVSGNTIYF
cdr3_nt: TGTGCCAGCAGCAAATGCCGTTCGAGGGTCTCGGGAAACACCATATATTTT

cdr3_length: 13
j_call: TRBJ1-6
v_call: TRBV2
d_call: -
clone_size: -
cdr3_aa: CASRPGYNSPLHF
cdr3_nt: TGTGCCAGCAGGCCGGGGTATAATTCACCCCTCCACTTT

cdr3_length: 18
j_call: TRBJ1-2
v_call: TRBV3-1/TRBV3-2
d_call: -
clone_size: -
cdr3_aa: CASSQGIPRVSHNYGYTF
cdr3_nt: TGTGCCAGCAGCCAAGGGATACCCAGGGTCTCGCATAACTATGGCTACACCTTC

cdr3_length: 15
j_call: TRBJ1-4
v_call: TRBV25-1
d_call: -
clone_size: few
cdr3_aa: CASSPRPGFTEKLFF
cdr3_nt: TGTGCCAGCAGTCCACGGCCAGGGTTTACGGAAAAACTGTTTTTT

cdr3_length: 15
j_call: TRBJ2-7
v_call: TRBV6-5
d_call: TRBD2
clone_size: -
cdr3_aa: CASTAGAGGRNEQYF
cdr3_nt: TGTGCCAGCACCGCCGGGGCGGGAGGACGGAACGAGCAGTACTTT

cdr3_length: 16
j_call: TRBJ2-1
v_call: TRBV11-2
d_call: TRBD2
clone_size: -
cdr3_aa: CASSSGLAVLYNEQFF
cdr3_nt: TGTGCCAGCAGCTCTGGACTAGCGGTCCTCTACAATGAGCAGTTCTTC

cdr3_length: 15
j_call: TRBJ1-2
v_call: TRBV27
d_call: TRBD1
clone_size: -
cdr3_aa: CASSSRTGDPYGYTF
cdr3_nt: TGTGCCAGCAGTTCCCGGACAGGTGATCCCTATGGCTACACCTTC

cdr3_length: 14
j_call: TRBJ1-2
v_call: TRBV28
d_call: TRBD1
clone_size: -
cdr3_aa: CASSRVWDSGGYTF
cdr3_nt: TGTGCCAGCAGTAGGGTTTGGGACAGTGGTGGCTACACCTTC

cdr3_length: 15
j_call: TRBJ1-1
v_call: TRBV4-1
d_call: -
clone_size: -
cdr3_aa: CASSQGSDLNTEAFF
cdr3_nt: TGCGCCAGCAGCCAAGGCTCAGATCTGAACACTGAAGCTTTCTTT

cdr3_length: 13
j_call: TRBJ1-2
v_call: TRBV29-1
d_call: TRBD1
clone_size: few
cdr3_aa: CSVDLGQYYGYTF
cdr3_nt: TGCAGCGTTGACTTGGGACAGTACTATGGCTACACCTTC

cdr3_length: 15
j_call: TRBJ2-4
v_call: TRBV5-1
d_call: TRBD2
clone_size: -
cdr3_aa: CASSSTSGGKNIQYF
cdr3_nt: TGCGCCAGCAGCTCTACTAGCGGGGGGAAAAACATTCAGTACTTC

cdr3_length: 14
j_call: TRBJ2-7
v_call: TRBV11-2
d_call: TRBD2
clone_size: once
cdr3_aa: CASSFTTSYYEQYF
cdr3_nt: TGTGCCAGCAGCTTCACGACTAGCTACTACGAGCAGTACTTC

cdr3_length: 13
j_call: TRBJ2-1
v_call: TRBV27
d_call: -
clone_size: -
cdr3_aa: CASSLTDIDEQFF
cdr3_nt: TGTGCCAGCAGTCTAACGGACATCGATGAGCAGTTCTTC

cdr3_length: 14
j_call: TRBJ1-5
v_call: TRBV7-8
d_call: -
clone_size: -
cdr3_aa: CASSLWSSNQPQHF
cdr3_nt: TGTGCCAGCAGCTTATGGAGTAGCAATCAGCCCCAGCATTTT

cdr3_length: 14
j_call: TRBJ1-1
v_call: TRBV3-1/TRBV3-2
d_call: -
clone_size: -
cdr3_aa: CASSPTGGFAEAFF
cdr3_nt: TGTGCCAGCAGCCCGACTGGGGGGTTCGCTGAAGCTTTCTTT

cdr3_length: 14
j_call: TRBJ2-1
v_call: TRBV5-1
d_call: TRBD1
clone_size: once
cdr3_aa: CASSRWTGGGEQFF
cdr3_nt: TGCGCCAGCAGCCGGTGGACAGGGGGCGGTGAGCAGTTCTTC

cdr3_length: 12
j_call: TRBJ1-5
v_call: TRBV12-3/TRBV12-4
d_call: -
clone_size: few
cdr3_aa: CASSLGQQPQHF
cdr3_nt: TGTGCCAGCAGTTTAGGTCAGCAGCCCCAGCATTTT

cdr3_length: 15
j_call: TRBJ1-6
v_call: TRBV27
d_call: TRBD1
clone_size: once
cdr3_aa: CASSLGRTGGSPLHF
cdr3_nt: TGTGCCAGCAGTTTAGGGCGGACAGGAGGATCACCCCTCCACTTT

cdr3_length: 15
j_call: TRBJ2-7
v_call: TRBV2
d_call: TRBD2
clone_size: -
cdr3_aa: CASTLAGESTYEQYF
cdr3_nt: TGTGCCAGCACACTAGCGGGAGAATCCACCTACGAGCAGTACTTC

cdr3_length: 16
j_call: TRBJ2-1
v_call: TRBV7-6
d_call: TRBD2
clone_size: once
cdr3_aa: CASSLRAGGGNNEQFF
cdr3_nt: TGTGCCAGCAGCTTAAGGGCGGGAGGGGGAAACAATGAGCAGTTCTTC

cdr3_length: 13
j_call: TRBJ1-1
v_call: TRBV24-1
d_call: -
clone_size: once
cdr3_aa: CATSELDSTEAFF
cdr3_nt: TGTGCCACCAGTGAGCTAGACAGCACTGAAGCTTTCTTT

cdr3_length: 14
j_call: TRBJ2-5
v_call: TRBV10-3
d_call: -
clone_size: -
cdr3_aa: CAISESTQKETQYF
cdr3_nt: TGTGCCATCAGTGAGTCAACTCAAAAAGAGACCCAGTACTTC

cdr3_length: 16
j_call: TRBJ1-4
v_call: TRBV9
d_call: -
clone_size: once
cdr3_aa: CASSVAGRGENEKLFF
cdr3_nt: TGTGCCAGCAGCGTAGCTGGACGGGGGGAGAATGAAAAACTGTTTTTT

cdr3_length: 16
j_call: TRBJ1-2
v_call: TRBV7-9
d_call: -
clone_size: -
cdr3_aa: CASSFVDPQLEGGYTF
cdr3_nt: TGTGCCAGCAGCTTCGTTGATCCCCAGCTTGAGGGTGGCTACACCTTC

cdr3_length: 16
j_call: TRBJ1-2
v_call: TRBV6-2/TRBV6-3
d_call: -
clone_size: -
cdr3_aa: CASSPWGLDPNYGYTF
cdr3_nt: TGTGCCAGCAGCCCTTGGGGACTGGACCCTAACTATGGCTACACCTTC

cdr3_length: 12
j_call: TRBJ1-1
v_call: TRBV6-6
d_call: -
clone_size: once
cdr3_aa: CASTPSDTEAFF
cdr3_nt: TGTGCCAGCACCCCCTCTGACACTGAAGCTTTCTTT

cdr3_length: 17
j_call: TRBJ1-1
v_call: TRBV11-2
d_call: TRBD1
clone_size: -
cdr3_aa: CASSSPTGQALNTEAFF
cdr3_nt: TGTGCCAGCAGCTCGCCGACAGGACAGGCCTTGAACACTGAAGCTTTCTTT

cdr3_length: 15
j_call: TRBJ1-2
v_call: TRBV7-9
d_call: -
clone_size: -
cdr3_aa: CASSLEGLLNYGYTF
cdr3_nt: TGTGCCAGCAGCTTAGAGGGGCTATTGAACTATGGCTACACCTTC

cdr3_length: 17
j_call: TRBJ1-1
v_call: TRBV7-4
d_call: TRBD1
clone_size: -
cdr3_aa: CASSLARDRSEDTEAFF
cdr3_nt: TGTGCCAGCAGCTTAGCGCGGGACAGAAGTGAAGACACTGAAGCTTTCTTT

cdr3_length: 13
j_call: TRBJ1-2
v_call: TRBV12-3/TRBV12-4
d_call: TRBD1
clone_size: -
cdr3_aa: CASSLTGGNGYTF
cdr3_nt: TGTGCCAGCAGTCTGACAGGGGGTAATGGCTACACCTTC

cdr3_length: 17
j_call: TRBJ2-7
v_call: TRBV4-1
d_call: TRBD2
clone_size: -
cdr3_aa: CASSQREGLAEIYEQYF
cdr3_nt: TGCGCCAGCAGCCAACGGGAGGGACTAGCGGAGATATACGAGCAGTACTTC

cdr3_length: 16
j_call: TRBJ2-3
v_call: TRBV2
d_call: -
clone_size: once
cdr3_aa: CASYTTISASTDTQYF
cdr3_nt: TGTGCCAGCTATACTACGATCTCGGCTAGCACAGATACGCAGTATTTT

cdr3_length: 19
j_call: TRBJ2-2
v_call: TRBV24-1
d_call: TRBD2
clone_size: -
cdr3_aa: CATSVRREGLLIGTGELFF
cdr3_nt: TGTGCCACCAGTGTGAGGCGGGAGGGACTTCTGATTGGGACCGGGGAGCTGTTTTTT

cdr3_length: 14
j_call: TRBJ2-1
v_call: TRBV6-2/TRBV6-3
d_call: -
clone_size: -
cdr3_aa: CASSYSVAYDEQFF
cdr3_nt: TGTGCCAGCAGTTACTCCGTCGCCTACGATGAGCAGTTCTTC

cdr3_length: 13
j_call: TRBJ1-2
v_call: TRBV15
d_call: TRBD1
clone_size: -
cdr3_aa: CATSRGDRDGYTF
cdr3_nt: TGTGCCACCAGCAGAGGGGACAGGGATGGCTACACCTTC

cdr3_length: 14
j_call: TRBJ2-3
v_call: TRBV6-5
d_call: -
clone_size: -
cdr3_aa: CASSTGRSTDTQYF
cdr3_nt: TGTGCCAGCAGTACAGGAAGATCCACAGATACGCAGTATTTT

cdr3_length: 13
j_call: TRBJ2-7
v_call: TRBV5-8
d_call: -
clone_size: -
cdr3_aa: CASRGGIVYEQYF
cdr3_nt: TGTGCCAGCCGCGGCGGGATAGTCTACGAGCAGTACTTC

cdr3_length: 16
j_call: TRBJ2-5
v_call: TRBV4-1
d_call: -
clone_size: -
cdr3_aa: CASSPRQRSKQETQYF
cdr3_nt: TGCGCCAGCAGCCCTCGACAGCGTTCGAAACAAGAGACCCAGTACTTC

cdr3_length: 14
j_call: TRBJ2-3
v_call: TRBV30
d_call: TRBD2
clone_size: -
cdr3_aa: CAFSSGRATDTQYF
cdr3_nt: TGTGCCTTCTCTAGCGGGAGGGCCACAGATACGCAGTATTTT

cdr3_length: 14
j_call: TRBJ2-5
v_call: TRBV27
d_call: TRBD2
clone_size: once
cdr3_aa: CASSPTTSYETQYF
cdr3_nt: TGTGCCAGCAGTCCGACGACTAGCTACGAGACCCAGTACTTC

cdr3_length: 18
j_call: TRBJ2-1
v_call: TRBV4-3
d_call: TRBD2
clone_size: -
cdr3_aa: CASSQAGGGFSSYNEQFF
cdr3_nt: TGCGCCAGCAGCCAAGCGGGGGGGGGTTTTAGCTCCTACAATGAGCAGTTCTTC

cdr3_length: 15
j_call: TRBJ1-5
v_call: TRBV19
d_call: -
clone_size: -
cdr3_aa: CASSMTGVGNQPQHF
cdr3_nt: TGTGCCAGTAGTATGACAGGAGTCGGCAATCAGCCCCAGCATTTT

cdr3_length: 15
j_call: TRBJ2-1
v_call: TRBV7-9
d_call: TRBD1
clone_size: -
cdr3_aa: CASSTRTGGRGEQFF
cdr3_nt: TGTGCCAGCAGCACCCGGACAGGGGGCCGGGGTGAGCAGTTCTTC

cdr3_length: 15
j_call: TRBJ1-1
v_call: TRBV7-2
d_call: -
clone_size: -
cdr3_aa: CASSFDYTLNTEAFF
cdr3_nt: TGTGCCAGCAGCTTTGACTACACTCTGAACACTGAAGCTTTCTTT

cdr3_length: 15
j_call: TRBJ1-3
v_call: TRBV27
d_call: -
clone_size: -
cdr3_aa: CASSLGRGSGNTIYF
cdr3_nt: TGTGCCAGCAGTCTCGGGCGGGGCTCTGGAAACACCATATATTTT

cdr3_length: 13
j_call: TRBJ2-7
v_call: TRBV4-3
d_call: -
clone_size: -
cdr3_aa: CASSQGSSYEQYF
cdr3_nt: TGCGCCAGCAGCCAAGGGAGCTCCTACGAGCAGTACTTC